Listed below are T cell receptor beta chains from one sample, sequenced in a study of Ad26.COV2.S vaccination and SARS-CoV-2 variants. The protocol was immunoSEQ multiplex PCR, while the TCRdb copy is restricted to in-frame clones and leaves out a portion. Here the sample spans about 330,000 clones, roughly nine tenths being singletons. Here the sequenced sample was peripheral blood, taken in a trial of Ad26.COV2.S vaccine versus placebo. The receptors here all came from a person aged 18 to 59 who received the Ad26.COV2.S COVID-19 vaccine or a placebo. CDR3s include the opening cysteine and the closing phenylalanine or tryptophan. Each record gives: J gene, clone size, D gene, V gene, CDR3 protein, CDR3 DNA. The D gene is left open where the match is weak. Some rows mark clone size as missing; the rest say once, few, many or name a class of expanded clone.

TRBJ2-2 | NA | TRBD1 | TRBV3-1/TRBV3-2 | CASSPRTGDGTGELFF | TGTGCCAGCAGCCCCAGGACAGGGGACGGCACCGGGGAGCTGTTTTTT
TRBJ1-3 | NA | NA | TRBV5-1 | CASSRDRSGNTIYF | TGCGCCAGCAGCCGTGATCGCTCTGGAAACACCATATATTTT
TRBJ1-1 | NA | TRBD1 | TRBV7-2 | CASSLRQGANTEAFF | TGTGCCAGCAGCCTCAGACAGGGGGCGAACACTGAAGCTTTCTTT
TRBJ1-4 | NA | TRBD1 | TRBV28 | CASSSGDSPNEKLFF | TGTGCCAGCAGTTCCGGGGACAGCCCTAATGAAAAACTGTTTTTT
TRBJ2-3 | NA | NA | TRBV13 | CASSPRLRTDTQYF | TGTGCCAGCAGCCCGAGACTACGCACAGATACGCAGTATTTT
TRBJ1-6 | NA | NA | TRBV9 | CASSVENDNSPLHF | TGTGCCAGCAGCGTAGAAAACGATAATTCACCCCTCCACTTT
TRBJ1-1 | NA | TRBD1 | TRBV10-3 | CAISEGTGEAFF | TGTGCCATCAGTGAGGGGACAGGGGAAGCTTTCTTT
TRBJ1-2 | NA | TRBD1 | TRBV7-9 | CASTIHGTGRIRNYGYTF | TGTGCCAGCACCATTCACGGGACAGGGAGGATAAGGAACTATGGCTACACCTTC
TRBJ2-1 | NA | NA | TRBV27 | CASSLGPGSPYNEQFF | TGTGCCAGCAGTCTGGGTCCAGGGTCCCCCTACAATGAGCAGTTCTTC
TRBJ1-1 | NA | NA | TRBV9 | CASSAGANTEAFF | TGTGCCAGCAGCGCAGGGGCGAACACTGAAGCTTTCTTT
TRBJ2-1 | NA | TRBD1 | TRBV29-1 | CSVEGFGQVLGGYEQFF | TGCAGCGTTGAAGGGTTCGGACAGGTCCTAGGTGGGTATGAGCAGTTCTTC
TRBJ2-3 | NA | NA | TRBV5-6 | CASSFTTGTDTQYF | TGTGCCAGCAGCTTTACTACGGGCACAGATACGCAGTATTTT
TRBJ2-1 | NA | TRBD1 | TRBV19 | CASSIDGQGLYNEQFF | TGTGCCAGTAGTATAGACGGACAGGGGCTTTACAATGAGCAGTTCTTC
TRBJ2-3 | NA | TRBD1 | TRBV27 | CASSFTGASTDTQYF | TGTGCCAGCAGTTTCACAGGGGCCAGCACAGATACGCAGTATTTT
TRBJ2-7 | NA | TRBD2 | TRBV27 | CASSSGGSYEQYF | TGTGCCAGCAGTAGCGGGGGATCCTACGAGCAGTACTTC
TRBJ2-7 | NA | TRBD2 | TRBV11-2 | CASSSLHNIGLAGHYEQYF | TGTGCCAGCAGCTCACTCCACAATATTGGACTAGCGGGGCACTACGAGCAGTACTTC
TRBJ1-1 | NA | NA | TRBV19 | CASHTPGLVLGGRYEAFF | TGTGCCAGCCACACCCCGGGCTTGGTACTGGGAGGTCGATATGAAGCTTTCTTT
TRBJ1-1 | once | NA | TRBV5-1 | CASSLYRNTEAFF | TGCGCCAGCAGCTTGTACCGAAACACTGAAGCTTTCTTT
TRBJ1-1 | NA | NA | TRBV27 | CASTGGLEAFF | TGTGCCAGCACCGGCGGGCTCGAAGCTTTCTTT
TRBJ1-1 | NA | NA | TRBV6-2/TRBV6-3 | CASSYGLQRAEAFF | TGTGCCAGCAGTTACGGCCTACAACGTGCTGAAGCTTTCTTT
TRBJ2-2 | NA | NA | TRBV7-2 | CASSLLNTGELFF | TGTGCCAGCAGCTTACTGAACACCGGGGAGCTGTTTTTT
TRBJ1-3 | NA | NA | TRBV6-2/TRBV6-3 | CASSRIYRDSGNTIYF | TGTGCCAGCAGCAGAATTTACAGGGACTCTGGAAACACCATATATTTT
TRBJ1-1 | NA | NA | TRBV30 | CACKRGMNTEAFF | TGTGCCTGTAAAAGGGGGATGAACACTGAAGCTTTCTTT
TRBJ1-2 | NA | NA | TRBV12-5 | CASGLGQAGNYGYTF | TGTGCTAGTGGTTTGGGACAGGCGGGGAACTATGGCTACACCTTC